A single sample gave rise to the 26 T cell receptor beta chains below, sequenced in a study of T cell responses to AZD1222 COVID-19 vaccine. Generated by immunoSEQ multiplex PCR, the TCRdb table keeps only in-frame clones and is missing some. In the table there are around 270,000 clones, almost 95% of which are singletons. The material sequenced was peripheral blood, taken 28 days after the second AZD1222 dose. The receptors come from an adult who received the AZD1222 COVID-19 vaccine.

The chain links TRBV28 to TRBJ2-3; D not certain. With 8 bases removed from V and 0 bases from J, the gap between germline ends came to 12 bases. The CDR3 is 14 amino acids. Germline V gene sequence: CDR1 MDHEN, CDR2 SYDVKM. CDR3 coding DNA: TGTGCCAGCGGATGGGGTTCTAGCACAGATACGCAGTATTTT. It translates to CASGWGSSTDTQYF.

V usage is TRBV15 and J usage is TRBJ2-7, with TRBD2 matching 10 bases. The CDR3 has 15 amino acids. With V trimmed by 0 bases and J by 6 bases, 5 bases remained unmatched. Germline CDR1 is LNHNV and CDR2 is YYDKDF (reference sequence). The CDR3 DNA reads TGTGCCACCAGCAGAGAGGGGGGACTAGCGAGCGAGCAGTACTTC. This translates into CATSREGGLASEQYF.

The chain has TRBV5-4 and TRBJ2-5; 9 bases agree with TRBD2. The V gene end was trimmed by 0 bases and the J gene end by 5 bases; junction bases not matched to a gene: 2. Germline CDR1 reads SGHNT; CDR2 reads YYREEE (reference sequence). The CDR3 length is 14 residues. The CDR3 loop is CASSLGLAAETQYF. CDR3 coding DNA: TGTGCCAGCAGCTTGGGACTAGCGGCGGAGACCCAGTACTTC.

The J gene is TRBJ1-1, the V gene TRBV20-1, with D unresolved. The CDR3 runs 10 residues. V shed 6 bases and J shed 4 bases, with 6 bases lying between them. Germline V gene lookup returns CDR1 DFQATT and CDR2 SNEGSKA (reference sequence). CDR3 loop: CSAPFTEAFF. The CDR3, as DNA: TGCAGTGCGCCCTTCACTGAAGCTTTCTTT.

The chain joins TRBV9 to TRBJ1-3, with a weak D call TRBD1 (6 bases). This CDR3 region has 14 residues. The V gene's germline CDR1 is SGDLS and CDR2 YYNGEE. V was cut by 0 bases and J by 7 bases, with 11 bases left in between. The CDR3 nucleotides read TGTGCCAGCAGCGTAGGGGGGCGAGGGAACACCATATATTTT. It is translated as CASSVGGRGNTIYF. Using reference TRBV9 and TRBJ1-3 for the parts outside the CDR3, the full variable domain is DSGVTQTPKHLITATGQRVTLRCSPRSGDLSVYWYQQSLDQGLQFLIQYYNGEERAKGNILERFSAQQFPDLHSELNLSSLELGDSALYFCASSVGGRGNTIYFGEGSWLTVV.

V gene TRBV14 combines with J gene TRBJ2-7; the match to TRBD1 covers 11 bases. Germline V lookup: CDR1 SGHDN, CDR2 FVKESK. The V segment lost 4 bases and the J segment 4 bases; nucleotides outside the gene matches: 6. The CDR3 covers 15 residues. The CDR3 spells CASSLGQGAPYEQYF. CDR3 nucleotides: TGTGCCAGCAGCCTAGGACAGGGGGCACCTTACGAGCAGTACTTC.

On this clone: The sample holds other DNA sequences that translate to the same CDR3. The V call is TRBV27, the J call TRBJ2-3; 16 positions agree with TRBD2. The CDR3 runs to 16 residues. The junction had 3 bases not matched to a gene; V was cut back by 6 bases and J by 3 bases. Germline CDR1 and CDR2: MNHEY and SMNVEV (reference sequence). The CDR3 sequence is CASSLGLAGGTDTQYF. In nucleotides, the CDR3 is TGTGCCAGCAGCCTGGGACTAGCGGGAGGGACAGATACGCAGTATTTT.

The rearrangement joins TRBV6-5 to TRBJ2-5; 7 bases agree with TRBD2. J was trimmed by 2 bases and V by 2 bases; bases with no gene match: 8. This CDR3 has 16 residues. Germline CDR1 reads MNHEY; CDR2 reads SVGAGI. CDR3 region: CASSYVFSGRQETQYF. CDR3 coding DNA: TGTGCCAGCAGTTACGTCTTTAGCGGGCGTCAAGAGACCCAGTACTTC.

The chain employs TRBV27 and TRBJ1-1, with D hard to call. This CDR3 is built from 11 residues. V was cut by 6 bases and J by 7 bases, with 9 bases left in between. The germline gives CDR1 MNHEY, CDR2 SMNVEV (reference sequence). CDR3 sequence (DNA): TGTGCCAGCAGACGGGGAGGTGAAGCTTTCTTT. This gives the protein CASRRGGEAFF.

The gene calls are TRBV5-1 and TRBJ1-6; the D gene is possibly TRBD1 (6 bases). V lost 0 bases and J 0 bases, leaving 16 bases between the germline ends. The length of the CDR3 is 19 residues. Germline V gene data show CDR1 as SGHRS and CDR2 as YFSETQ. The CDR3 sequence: CASSLAWDTASSYNSPLHF. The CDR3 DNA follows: TGCGCCAGCAGCTTGGCCTGGGACACCGCGAGCTCCTATAATTCACCCCTCCACTTT.

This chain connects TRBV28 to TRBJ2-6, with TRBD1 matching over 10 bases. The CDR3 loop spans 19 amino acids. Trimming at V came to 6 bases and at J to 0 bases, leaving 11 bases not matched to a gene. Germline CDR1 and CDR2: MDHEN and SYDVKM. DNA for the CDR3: TGTGCCAGCAGGCTGCAGGGGACAGGGGTGAGCTCTGGGGCCAACGTCCTGACTTTC. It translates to CASRLQGTGVSSGANVLTF. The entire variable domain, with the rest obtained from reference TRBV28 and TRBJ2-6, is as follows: DVKVTQSSRYLVKRTGEKVFLECVQDMDHENMFWYRQDPGLGLRLIYFSYDVKMKEKGDIPEGYSVSREKKERFSLILESASTNQTSMYLCASRLQGTGVSSGANVLTFGAGSRLTVL.

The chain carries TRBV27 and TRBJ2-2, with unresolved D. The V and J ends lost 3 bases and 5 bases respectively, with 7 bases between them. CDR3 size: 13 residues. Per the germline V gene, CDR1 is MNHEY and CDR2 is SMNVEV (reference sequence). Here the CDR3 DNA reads TGTGCCAGCAGTTTGGGTCGGACCGGGGAGCTGTTTTTT. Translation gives CASSLGRTGELFF.

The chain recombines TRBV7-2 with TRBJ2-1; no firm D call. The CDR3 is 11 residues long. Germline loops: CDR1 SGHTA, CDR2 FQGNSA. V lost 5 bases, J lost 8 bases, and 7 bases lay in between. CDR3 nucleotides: TGTGCCAGCAGCAACAGCGATGAGCAGTTCTTC. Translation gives CASSNSDEQFF.

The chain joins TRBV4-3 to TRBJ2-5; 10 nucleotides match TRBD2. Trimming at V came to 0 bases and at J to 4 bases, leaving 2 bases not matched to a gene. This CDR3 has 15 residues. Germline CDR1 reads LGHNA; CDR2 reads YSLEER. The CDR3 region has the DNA TGCGCCAGCAGCCAAGACGCTAGCGGGAGAGAGACCCAGTACTTC. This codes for CASSQDASGRETQYF.

CDR3 sequence: CASSPPTRGEQYF. The CDR3 coding sequence is TGTGCCAGCAGCCCGCCGACAAGGGGGGAGCAGTACTTC. The rearrangement uses TRBV27 and TRBJ2-7; tentatively, D is TRBD1 (6 bases). V lost 6 bases, J lost 7 bases, and 16 bases lay in between. The CDR3 covers 13 residues. The germline gives CDR1 MNHEY, CDR2 SMNVEV (reference sequence).

The CDR3 nucleotides are TGTGCCAGCAGTCCCGGGACAGGGGTCGAGCAGTACTTC. Translation: CASSPGTGVEQYF. The chain couples TRBV28 to TRBJ2-7, with TRBD1 matching 10 bases. Per the germline V gene, CDR1 is MDHEN and CDR2 is SYDVKM. The CDR3 loop spans 13 amino acids. The trim removed 5 bases at V and 6 bases at J, leaving 4 bases unmatched.

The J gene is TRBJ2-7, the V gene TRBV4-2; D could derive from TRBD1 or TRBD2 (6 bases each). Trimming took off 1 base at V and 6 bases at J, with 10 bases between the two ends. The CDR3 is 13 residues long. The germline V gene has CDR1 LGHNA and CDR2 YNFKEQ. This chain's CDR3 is CASSQVTGAEQYF. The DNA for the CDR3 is TGTGCCAGCAGCCAAGTCACGGGGGCCGAGCAGTACTTC.

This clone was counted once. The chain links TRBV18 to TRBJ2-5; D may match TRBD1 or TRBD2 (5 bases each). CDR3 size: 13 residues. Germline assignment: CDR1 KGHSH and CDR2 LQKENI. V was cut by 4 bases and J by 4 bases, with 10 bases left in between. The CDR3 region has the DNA TGTGCCAGCTCACTCAGGGACGGAGAGACCCAGTACTTC. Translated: CASSLRDGETQYF.

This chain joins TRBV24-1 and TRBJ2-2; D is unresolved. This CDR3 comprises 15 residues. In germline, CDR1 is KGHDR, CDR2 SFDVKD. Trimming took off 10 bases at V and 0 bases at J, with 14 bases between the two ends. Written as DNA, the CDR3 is TGTGCCACGAGCCCTATTTACCCGAACACCGGGGAGCTGTTTTTT. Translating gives CATSPIYPNTGELFF.

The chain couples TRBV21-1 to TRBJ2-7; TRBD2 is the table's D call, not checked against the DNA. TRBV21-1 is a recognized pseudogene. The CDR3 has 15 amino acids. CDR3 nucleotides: TGTGCCAGCAGCAATAGCGGGACACCTTTGGAAGGGCAGTACTTC. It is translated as CASSNSGTPLEGQYF.

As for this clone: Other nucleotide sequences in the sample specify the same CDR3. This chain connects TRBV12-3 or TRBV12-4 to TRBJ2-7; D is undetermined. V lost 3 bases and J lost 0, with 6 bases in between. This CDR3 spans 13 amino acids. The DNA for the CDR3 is TGTGCCAGCAGTTTTGGCCGCTCCTACGAGCAGTACTTC. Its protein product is CASSFGRSYEQYF.

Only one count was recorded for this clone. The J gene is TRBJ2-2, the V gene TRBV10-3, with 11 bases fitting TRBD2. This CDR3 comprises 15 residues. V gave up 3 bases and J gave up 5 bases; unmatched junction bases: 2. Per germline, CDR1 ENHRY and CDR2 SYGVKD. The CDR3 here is CAISEGTSGTGELFF. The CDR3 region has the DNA TGTGCCATCAGTGAAGGGACTAGCGGAACCGGGGAGCTGTTTTTT.

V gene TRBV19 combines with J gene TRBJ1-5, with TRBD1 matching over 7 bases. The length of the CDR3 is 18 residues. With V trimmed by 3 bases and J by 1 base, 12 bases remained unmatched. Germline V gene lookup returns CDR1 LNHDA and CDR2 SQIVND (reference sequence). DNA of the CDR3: TGTGCCAGTAGTATGAGTTTAAGAGGGGGCGCCAGCAATCAGCCCCAGCATTTT. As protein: CASSMSLRGGASNQPQHF.

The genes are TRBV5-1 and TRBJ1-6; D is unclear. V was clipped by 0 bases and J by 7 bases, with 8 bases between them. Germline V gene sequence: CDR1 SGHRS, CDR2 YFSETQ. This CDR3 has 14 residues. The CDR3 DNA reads TGCGCCAGCAGCTTGGCGTCAATGAATTCACCCCTCCACTTT. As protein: CASSLASMNSPLHF.

DNA of the CDR3: TGTGCCAGCAGTCCCGCTAGCGGGGGTCGGGAGACCCAGTACTTC. Translation gives CASSPASGGRETQYF. The gene calls are TRBV28 and TRBJ2-5, with 10 bases fitting TRBD2. V lost 5 bases, J lost 5 bases, and 8 bases stayed unmatched. This CDR3 comprises 15 residues. Germline V gene lookup returns CDR1 MDHEN and CDR2 SYDVKM. The full variable domain, its missing parts supplied by reference TRBV28 and TRBJ2-5, is DVKVTQSSRYLVKRTGEKVFLECVQDMDHENMFWYRQDPGLGLRLIYFSYDVKMKEKGDIPEGYSVSREKKERFSLILESASTNQTSMYLCASSPASGGRETQYFGPGTRLLVL.

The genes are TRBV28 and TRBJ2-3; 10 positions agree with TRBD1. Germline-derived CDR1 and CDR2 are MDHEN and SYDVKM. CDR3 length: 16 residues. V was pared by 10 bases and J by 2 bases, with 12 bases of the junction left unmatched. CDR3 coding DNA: TGTGCCACCATGCGAGCGGGGACAGGGGTCACAGATACGCAGTATTTT. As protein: CATMRAGTGVTDTQYF.